Each of the 20 T cell receptor beta chains below was sequenced from the same sample in a study of blood T cell repertoires in COVID-19. Sequencing was performed with immunoSEQ multiplex PCR; in TCRdb, only in-frame clones are kept and a portion is missing. The table lists roughly 140,000 clones, 84% of them singletons. The sample was PBMCs or T cells enriched from blood (not recorded which). The origin of the receptors is a woman between 50 and 59 years old who had been exposed to COVID-19.

This chain connects TRBV5-1 to TRBJ2-1, with 10 bases that match TRBD2. Germline V gene lookup returns CDR1 SGHRS and CDR2 YFSETQ. V gave up 1 base and J gave up 7 bases; unmatched junction bases: 8. This CDR3 has 16 amino acids. The CDR3 DNA is TGCGCCAGCAGCTTGCGCAACCAGCGGGAGGGTAATGAGCAGTTCTTC. Encoded protein: CASSLRNQREGNEQFF.

This chain joins TRBV3-1 (or the pseudogene TRBV3-2) and TRBJ1-3; 7 bases agree with TRBD1. CDR3 size: 16 residues. Germline lookup yields CDR1 LGHDT and CDR2 YNNKEL (reference sequence). With V trimmed by 4 bases and J by 0 bases, 6 bases remained unmatched. The CDR3: CASSRDRVGSGNTIYF. Here the CDR3 DNA reads TGTGCCAGCAGCCGTGACAGGGTCGGCTCTGGAAACACCATATATTTT.

The chain carries TRBV6-2 or TRBV6-3 and TRBJ2-2; 9 nucleotides agree with TRBD2. The germline gives CDR1 MNHEY, CDR2 SVGEGT. The CDR3 loop spans 18 amino acids. With V trimmed by 2 bases and J by 4 bases, 11 bases remained unmatched. CDR3 sequence: CASSYGLASPGPTGELFF. The CDR3 DNA reads as TGTGCCAGCAGTTACGGACTAGCGTCCCCTGGTCCCACCGGGGAGCTGTTTTTT.

This sequence joins TRBV4-3 and TRBJ1-4, with a possible D match to TRBD1 (6 bases). V lost 1 base and J 4 bases, leaving 7 bases between the germline ends. CDR3 size: 14 residues. Germline CDR1 LGHNA, CDR2 YSLEER. The CDR3 is CASSQGTVNEKLFF. In DNA, the CDR3 is TGCGCCAGCAGCCAAGGGACAGTTAATGAAAAACTGTTTTTT.

The rearrangement joins TRBV18 to TRBJ1-1; a possible D gene is TRBD1 (5 bases). V was clipped by 1 base and J by 1 base, with 7 bases between them. Germline values: CDR1 KGHSH, CDR2 LQKENI. CDR3 length equals 14 residues. The CDR3 DNA is TGTGCCAGCTCACCACTTGACAGGAACACTGAAGCTTTCTTT. As protein: CASSPLDRNTEAFF.

The chain recombines TRBV6-6 with TRBJ2-1; perhaps TRBD1 as D (6 bases). There are 14 residues in the CDR3. CDR1 and CDR2 from the germline V gene are MNHNY and SVGAGI (reference sequence). V lost 2 bases to trimming and J lost 6 bases, with 11 bases between them. CDR3 nucleotide sequence: TGTGCCAGCAGTTACCCAGGCAGGGGCAATGAGCAGTTCTTC. Amino acids: CASSYPGRGNEQFF.

The rearrangement joins TRBV15 to TRBJ1-5; D is undetermined. Germline CDR1 is LNHNV and CDR2 is YYDKDF (reference sequence). V lost 0 bases to trimming and J lost 7 bases, with 19 bases between them. This CDR3 region has 17 residues. CDR3 nucleotides: TGTGCCACCAGCAGAGATCTTGCAGGCGGAGGGTCACAGCCCCAGCATTTT. Residues: CATSRDLAGGGSQPQHF.

The V and J genes are TRBV2 and TRBJ1-2; the D gene is possibly TRBD1 (6 bases). This CDR3 has 14 amino acids. The V end was cut by 6 bases, the J end by 6 bases, with 17 bases between. From germline, CDR1 is SNHLY and CDR2 FYNNEI. CDR3 coding DNA: TGTGCCAGCAGAAACCCCCCAGCAGGGGATGGCTACACCTTC. Its protein product is CASRNPPAGDGYTF.

The rearrangement uses TRBV20-1 and TRBJ2-3; D gene uncertain. Germline V gives CDR1 DFQATT, CDR2 SNEGSKA (reference sequence). V was shortened by 5 bases and J by 2 bases, with 5 bases between the two germline ends. CDR3 length: 11 residues. Here the CDR3 DNA reads TGCAGTGCTGTTTACACAGATACGCAGTATTTT. It is translated as CSAVYTDTQYF.

The CDR3 bases are TGTGCCAGCAGTCCAAGGACAGCGAAGAACACTGAAGCTTTCTTT. Amino acids: CASSPRTAKNTEAFF. The genes are TRBV6-5 and TRBJ1-1; D perhaps matches TRBD1 (6 bases). Trimming took 5 bases from V and 1 from J, leaving 14 bases between them. The germline V gene encodes CDR1 MNHEY and CDR2 SVGAGI. The CDR3 sequence is 15 residues long.

This chain joins TRBV5-1 and TRBJ2-7; the match to TRBD2 covers 8 bases. The V gene end was trimmed by 2 bases and the J gene end by 2 bases; junction bases not matched to a gene: 12. Germline CDR1 SGHRS, CDR2 YFSETQ. The CDR3 totals 17 residues. The DNA for the CDR3 is TGCGCCAGCAGCTTCGCCCCATTTGCGGGGGGTGCCTACGAGCAGTACTTC. Protein product: CASSFAPFAGGAYEQYF. The whole variable domain, filled in from reference TRBV5-1 and TRBJ2-7, reads KAGVTQTPRYLIKTRGQQVTLSCSPISGHRSVSWYQQTPGQGLQFLFEYFSETQRNKGNFPGRFSGRQFSNSRSEMNVSTLELGDSALYLCASSFAPFAGGAYEQYFGPGTRLTVT.

The chain uses TRBV7-9 and TRBJ1-2, with 12 bases lining up with TRBD1. J was trimmed by 5 bases and V by 5 bases; bases with no gene match: 6. The CDR3 is 15 residues long. The germline gives CDR1 SEHNR, CDR2 FQNEAQ (reference sequence). The CDR3 region has the DNA TGTGCCAGCAGCCGGGACAGGGGGCGTGGATATGGCTACACCTTC. It encodes CASSRDRGRGYGYTF.

This chain uses TRBV25-1 with TRBJ1-2; a weak D match, TRBD1 (5 bases). The CDR3 sequence is 14 residues long. The germline V gene has CDR1 MGHDK and CDR2 SYGVNS. Trimming took off 4 bases at V and 2 bases at J, with 11 bases between the two ends. The chain's CDR3 is CASSVGEGNYGYTF. CDR3 DNA sequence: TGTGCCAGCAGTGTGGGGGAGGGGAACTATGGCTACACCTTC.

The chain has TRBV7-2 and TRBJ1-3; D gene unclear. Trimming pared 2 bases from V and 3 bases from J, leaving 17 bases between. The V gene's germline CDR1 is SGHTA and CDR2 FQGNSA. There are 17 residues in the CDR3. CDR3 bases: TGTGCCAGCAGCTTAATCCTCGGTGGGCATGGTGGAAACACCATATATTTT. Protein: CASSLILGGHGGNTIYF.

The V and J genes are TRBV18 and TRBJ2-1; 9 bases line up with TRBD1. The CDR3 has 19 amino acids. The germline V gene has CDR1 KGHSH and CDR2 LQKENI. The ends lost 2 bases at V and 2 bases at J; junction bases unmatched: 13. CDR3 sequence reads: CASSPGQGFLKPPYNEQFF. CDR3 coding DNA: TGTGCCAGCTCACCAGGACAGGGGTTCCTCAAACCGCCCTACAATGAGCAGTTCTTC.

The chain links TRBV19 to TRBJ2-7; 8 positions agree with TRBD2. V dropped 6 bases and J dropped 0; count of bases not matched to a gene: 7. Germline V gives CDR1 LNHDA, CDR2 SQIVND (reference sequence). The CDR3 contains 15 residues. CDR3 DNA sequence: TGTGCCAGTAGGCAGGCAGGGACTAGCTCCTACGAGCAGTACTTC. Its protein is CASRQAGTSSYEQYF.

The rearrangement uses TRBV4-1 and TRBJ2-3; 9 positions agree with TRBD2. After removal of 0 bases from V and 0 bases from J, the junction contained 10 bases not matched to a gene. The germline CDR1 and CDR2 sequences are MGHRA and YSYEKL. The CDR3 extends over 19 amino acids. CDR3 DNA sequence: TGCGCCAGCAGCCAAGAGTCGGCTAGCGGGGCGCCTAGCACAGATACGCAGTATTTT. As protein: CASSQESASGAPSTDTQYF.

This clone was seen a handful of times. V and J are TRBV6-5 and TRBJ1-1, with D uncertain. Between the trimmed V and J ends, which lost 2 bases and 0 bases, there was a span of 13 bases. Germline V gives CDR1 MNHEY, CDR2 SVGAGI. The CDR3 sequence is 16 residues long. The CDR3 region is CASSYAFSNMNTEAFF. The CDR3 DNA sequence: TGTGCCAGCAGTTACGCATTTAGCAACATGAACACTGAAGCTTTCTTT.

This clone was observed a single time. The genes are TRBV14 and TRBJ2-1, with TRBD2 matching 7 bases. The CDR3 contains 16 residues. Losses at the gene ends were 5 bases for V and 4 bases for J; bases not matched to a gene: 11. Germline CDR1 and CDR2: SGHDN and FVKESK. Written as DNA, the CDR3 is TGTGCCAGCAGCTACCGCCACGGGGGGTTATACAATGAGCAGTTCTTC. Protein sequence: CASSYRHGGLYNEQFF.

V and J are TRBV27 and TRBJ1-2; D remains unclear. Trimming took off 9 bases at V and 8 bases at J, with 28 bases between the two ends. Germline values: CDR1 MNHEY, CDR2 SMNVEV (reference sequence). The CDR3 has 16 residues. The CDR3 sequence: CASGPQFFSEVKGYTF. The CDR3 DNA follows: TGTGCCAGTGGTCCCCAGTTTTTTTCCGAAGTCAAAGGCTACACCTTC.